This T cell receptor (beta chain) stems from a study of T cells in localized non-small cell lung cancer. Study-level results: Researchers found a median approximately 60 of the top 100 tumor clones in adjacent lung.

On this clone itself: The target antigen is unknown.

Some clones are missing from TCRdb's copy, which holds only in-frame ones; the method was immunoSEQ multiplex PCR. The sample comprises approximately 41,000 clones, roughly 90% of which are singletons, and more than 9% rests with the top ten. Sequenced here: PBMCs, sampled before any cancer treatment. The sequence was collected from a woman aged 35-75 years with stage II lung adenocarcinoma.

The CDR3, as DNA: TGTGCCAGCAGTAACCAACGGACAGCTTTTGAAGCTTTCTTT. This codes for CASSNQRTAFEAFF. The chain uses TRBV2 and TRBJ1-1; D may be TRBD1 (6 bases). The CDR3 is 14 residues long. The germline V and J ends were trimmed by 5 bases and 7 bases, with 17 bases remaining between them. Germline V gene sequence: CDR1 SNHLY, CDR2 FYNNEI.